This entry lists 25 T cell receptor beta chains sequenced from one sample in a study of cytomegalovirus exposure and HLA in healthy donors. Produced via immunoSEQ multiplex PCR; TCRdb's table is partial and in-frame only. The sample carries roughly 150,000 clones, about 87% recorded once. The sequencing sample was made of PBMCs. Receptor source: a man in his late teens or twenties in good health and CMV-seropositive.

The chain links TRBV18 to TRBJ1-2; 9 nucleotides match TRBD1. With V trimmed by 6 bases and J by 4 bases, 15 bases remained unmatched. This CDR3 region has 17 residues. The germline gives CDR1 KGHSH, CDR2 LQKENI. The CDR3, as DNA: TGTGCCAGCTCTCAGGTACAGGGGGCCGCCGCCCTCTATGGCTACACCTTC. Protein product: CASSQVQGAAALYGYTF.

In its sample, this clone was seen once. The rearrangement links TRBV7-9 to TRBJ2-5; D is possibly TRBD1 (6 bases). Germline V gene lookup returns CDR1 SEHNR and CDR2 FQNEAQ (reference sequence). V dropped 5 bases and J dropped 3 bases, with 19 bases sitting between them. This CDR3 is 16 amino acids long. The DNA for the CDR3 is TGTGCCAGCAGCCAAGTATACAGGGTCGTTAAAGAGACCCAGTACTTC. Encoded protein: CASSQVYRVVKETQYF.

The chain is built from TRBV11-3 and TRBJ2-7; 11 nucleotides match TRBD1. Looked up from germline, CDR1 is SGHNT and CDR2 is YENEEA. Trimming removed 0 bases from V and 0 bases from J; junction bases left unmatched: 13. CDR3 length: 20 amino acids. CDR3 sequence (DNA): TGTGCCAGCAGCTTAGAGAAGCTTCTTGGAGGGACAGGGGGCTCCTACGAGCAGTACTTC. This encodes CASSLEKLLGGTGGSYEQYF.

The chain is built from TRBV19 and TRBJ2-1, with TRBD2 as a possible D gene (5 bases). In germline, CDR1 is LNHDA, CDR2 SQIVND (reference sequence). The CDR3 consists of 12 residues. With 3 bases removed from V and 13 bases from J, the gap between germline ends came to 13 bases. The chain's CDR3 is CASSITDFPQFF. Here the CDR3 DNA reads TGTGCCAGTAGTATTACGGACTTTCCCCAGTTCTTC.

The rearrangement links TRBV9 to TRBJ2-5, with TRBD2 matching 8 bases. The CDR3 is 15 residues long. Germline CDR1 and CDR2: SGDLS and YYNGEE. J was trimmed by 5 bases and V by 0 bases; bases with no gene match: 6. CDR3 in DNA: TGTGCCAGCAGCGTAGTTGCGGGAGGTTATGAGACCCAGTACTTC. It is translated as CASSVVAGGYETQYF.

The V and J genes are TRBV27 and TRBJ2-1; D possibly corresponds to TRBD1 (5 bases). V lost 6 bases and J 6 bases, leaving 18 bases between the germline ends. CDR1 is MNHEY, CDR2 SMNVEV, per germline (reference sequence). CDR3 length: 15 amino acids. The CDR3 DNA reads TGTGCCAGCAGCAGGCAGGGTCTGATCGGCAATGAGCAGTTCTTC. It yields the protein CASSRQGLIGNEQFF.

The chain joins TRBV18 to TRBJ1-3, with D unresolved. Between the trimmed V and J ends, which lost 4 bases and 0 bases, there was a span of 7 bases. The CDR3 runs 14 residues. Germline-derived CDR1 and CDR2 are KGHSH and LQKENI. CDR3 in DNA: TGTGCCAGCTCACTTTTGAGCTCTGGAAACACCATATATTTT. Amino acid sequence: CASSLLSSGNTIYF.

This clone was counted a few times. J is TRBJ1-2 and V is TRBV30; 11 bases line up with TRBD1. Germline values: CDR1 GTSNPN, CDR2 SVGIG (reference sequence). The V segment lost 1 base and the J segment 4 bases; nucleotides outside the gene matches: 11. The length of the CDR3 is 17 residues. The CDR3 here is CAWSENEDRGRIYGYTF. In nucleotides, the CDR3 is TGTGCCTGGAGTGAAAATGAGGACAGGGGGCGCATCTATGGCTACACCTTC.

In its sample, this clone was seen once. The chain carries TRBV6-5 and TRBJ2-6; D is uncertain. This CDR3 comprises 14 residues. The V gene's germline CDR1 is MNHEY and CDR2 SVGAGI. V lost 6 bases, J lost 2 bases, and 8 bases lay in between. CDR3 region: CASRLGPGANVLTF. The CDR3 bases are TGTGCCAGCAGGCTAGGCCCTGGGGCCAACGTCCTGACTTTC.

The CDR3 DNA is TGTGCCAGCAGCTTGGCTAGCGGGTACACCGGGGAGCTGTTTTTT. It specifies CASSLASGYTGELFF. The chain employs TRBV7-6 and TRBJ2-2, with TRBD2 identical over 8 bases. CDR3 size: 15 residues. V dropped 3 bases and J dropped 3; count of bases not matched to a gene: 3. Germline CDR1 SGHVS, CDR2 FNYEAQ.

The chain is built from TRBV30 and TRBJ2-1; TRBD2 aligns across 10 bases. V lost 4 bases, J lost 8 bases, and 11 bases stayed unmatched. This CDR3 has 15 residues. CDR1 is GTSNPN and CDR2 is SVGIG in the germline V gene (reference sequence). The CDR3: CAWTPLAGVMDEQFF. CDR3 bases: TGTGCCTGGACCCCCCTAGCGGGAGTGATGGATGAGCAGTTCTTC. The full variable domain, with the rest looked up from reference TRBV30 and TRBJ2-1, is SQTIHQWPATLVQPVGSPLSLECTVEGTSNPNLYWYRQAAGRGLQLLFYSVGIGQISSEVPQNLSASRPQDRQFILSSKKLLLSDSGFYLCAWTPLAGVMDEQFFGPGTRLTVL.

This clone occurred a few times. The genes are TRBV6-1 and TRBJ2-1, with 7 positions matching TRBD2. The CDR3 consists of 12 residues. J gave up 8 bases and V 6 bases, and 4 bases lay outside the gene matches. Germline loops: CDR1 MNHNS, CDR2 SASEGT. CDR3 loop: CASSGTTDEQFF. The CDR3 DNA sequence: TGTGCCAGCAGCGGGACTACGGATGAGCAGTTCTTC.

This clone was picked up one time. For the CDR3, the DNA is TGTGCCAGCACCACGCTCACAGGGGGACTCGACGAGCAGTACTTC. Translated, it gives CASTTLTGGLDEQYF. The V call is TRBV27, the J call TRBJ2-5; 8 bases align to TRBD1. The DNA end is more similar to TRBJ2-7, so the J call may be wrong. From germline, CDR1 is MNHEY and CDR2 SMNVEV (reference sequence). CDR3 length: 15 amino acids.

The chain employs TRBV30 and TRBJ2-1; no definite D call. Trimming shortened V by 0 bases and J by 9 bases, and 9 bases separated the two germline ends. CDR1 is GTSNPN and CDR2 is SVGIG in the germline V gene (reference sequence). This CDR3 has 12 amino acids. The CDR3 sequence: CAWSVRVGEQFF. The CDR3 DNA sequence: TGTGCCTGGAGTGTACGGGTCGGTGAGCAGTTCTTC.

As DNA, the CDR3 is TGTGCCAGCAGCTCAACCGCCGGGACAGGGTGGCCAGATACGCAGTATTTT. Its translation: CASSSTAGTGWPDTQYF. The chain combines TRBV5-6 with TRBJ2-3, with 9 nucleotides matching TRBD1. This CDR3 region has 17 residues. Germline CDR1 and CDR2: SGHDT and YYEEEE. Trimming removed 3 bases from V and 4 bases from J; junction bases left unmatched: 12.

The V gene is TRBV19, the J gene TRBJ1-5, with 7 bases that match TRBD1. CDR3 length: 11 amino acids. Germline-derived CDR1 and CDR2 are LNHDA and SQIVND (reference sequence). The V segment lost 2 bases and the J segment 11 bases; nucleotides outside the gene matches: 0. The chain's CDR3 is CASSITGAQHF. Here the CDR3 DNA reads TGTGCCAGTAGTATAACAGGGGCCCAGCATTTT.

The J gene is TRBJ2-2, the V gene TRBV9; D not resolved. Germline values: CDR1 SGDLS, CDR2 YYNGEE. Trimming pared 5 bases from V and 1 base from J, leaving 6 bases between. The CDR3 is 13 residues long. CDR3 residues: CASSTGNTGELFF. DNA of the CDR3: TGTGCCAGCAGTACGGGGAACACCGGGGAGCTGTTTTTT.

The chain couples TRBV7-6 to TRBJ2-5, with 14 bases identical to TRBD2. The CDR3 spans 17 residues. The J segment lost 3 bases and the V segment lost 5 bases, leaving 8 bases of the junction unmatched. The germline CDR1 and CDR2 sequences are SGHVS and FNYEAQ. The CDR3 nucleotides are TGTGCCAGCAGCAAATATGCGGGACTAGCGGGAGAAGAGACCCAGTACTTC. Translated: CASSKYAGLAGEETQYF.

The chain uses TRBV30 and TRBJ1-2; D ambiguous. Germline V gene sequence: CDR1 GTSNPN, CDR2 SVGIG (reference sequence). The CDR3 length is 13 residues. V lost 0 bases, J lost 8 bases, and 13 bases lay in between. Written as DNA, the CDR3 is TGTGCCTGGAGTGTACCCAGAAGGAGAGGCTACACCTTC. Residues: CAWSVPRRRGYTF.

The CDR3 loop is CASSEQGADGYTF. The CDR3 DNA reads TGTGCCAGCAGTGAACAGGGGGCTGACGGCTACACCTTC. This sequence joins TRBV2 and TRBJ1-2, with 8 bases lining up with TRBD1. Germline CDR1 and CDR2: SNHLY and FYNNEI. The CDR3 covers 13 residues. Trimming took 2 bases from V and 8 from J; bases not matched to a gene: 4. Full variable domain (remainder filled in from reference TRBV2 and TRBJ1-2): EPEVTQTPSHQVTQMGQEVILRCVPISNHLYFYWYRQILGQKVEFLVSFYNNEISEKSEIFDDQFSVERPDGSNFTLKIRSTKLEDSAMYFCASSEQGADGYTFGSGTRLTVV.

The chain carries TRBV6-1 and TRBJ2-7; 10 positions match TRBD2. From germline, CDR1 is MNHNS and CDR2 SASEGT. This CDR3 has 14 residues. V shed 6 bases and J 5 bases; nucleotides not matched to a gene: 7. The CDR3 loop is CASRDSGRPDEQYF. CDR3 bases: TGTGCCAGCAGGGATAGCGGGAGGCCGGACGAGCAGTACTTC.

V is TRBV30 and J is TRBJ1-5, with 7 bases aligning to TRBD1. After removal of 4 bases from V and 4 bases from J, the junction contained 7 bases not matched to a gene. Germline loops: CDR1 GTSNPN, CDR2 SVGIG (reference sequence). The CDR3 length is 14 residues. CDR3 in DNA: TGTGCCTGGAACTTGAAACAGGGGAATCAGCCCCAGCATTTT. Amino acid sequence: CAWNLKQGNQPQHF.

The rearrangement joins TRBV27 to TRBJ2-7, with 7 bases fitting TRBD1. Germline lookup yields CDR1 MNHEY and CDR2 SMNVEV (reference sequence). CDR3 size: 13 residues. V dropped 5 bases and J dropped 4; count of bases not matched to a gene: 5. As DNA, the CDR3 is TGTGCCAGCAGTCTACTACAGGGGTACGAGCAGTACTTC. It codes for CASSLLQGYEQYF.

The chain recombines TRBV9 with TRBJ1-2; 10 nucleotides line up with TRBD1. CDR1 SGDLS and CDR2 YYNGEE come from the germline V gene. The V segment lost 4 bases and the J segment 4 bases; nucleotides outside the gene matches: 7. The CDR3 extends over 15 amino acids. This CDR3 reads CASSTRDRGIYGYTF. CDR3 nucleotides: TGTGCCAGCAGCACTCGGGACAGGGGAATCTATGGCTACACCTTC.

V and J are TRBV18 and TRBJ2-1; 9 bases are a match to TRBD2. This CDR3 spans 17 amino acids. V trimming: 0 bases; J trimming: 7 bases; junction bases outside the gene matches: 10. Germline V gene lookup returns CDR1 KGHSH and CDR2 LQKENI. The CDR3 reads CASSPPSSSGSWNEQFF. The DNA for the CDR3 is TGTGCCAGCTCACCACCGAGTAGTAGCGGGAGTTGGAATGAGCAGTTCTTC. Supplemented by reference TRBV18 and TRBJ2-1, the full variable domain reads NAGVMQNPRHLVRRRGQEARLRCSPMKGHSHVYWYRQLPEEGLKFMVYLQKENIIDESGMPKERFSAEFPKEGPSILRIQQVVRGDSAAYFCASSPPSSSGSWNEQFFGPGTRLTVL.